What follows describes a single TCR beta chain. Its antigen remains unknown. The data were obtained in a study of shared clonotypes between healthy human individuals. Template for every sorted-subset replicate PCR totaled roughly 210 ng DNA, approximately 30,000 T cell genomes. Sequencing used immunoSEQ multiplex PCR; TCRdb keeps in-frame clones, though not all of them. In the table there are 2 million to 2.5 million clones, approximately 96% of which are singletons. Notes on the study in general: About 5% of naive CD4 clonotypes were common to a handful of donors.

Naive CD4+ cells were CD45RA-selected; the remaining cells were memory. The CDR3 runs to 15 residues. Trimming removed 4 bases from V and 0 bases from J; junction bases left unmatched: 4. Germline lookup yields CDR1 MGHDK and CDR2 SYGVNS. V gene TRBV25-1 combines with J gene TRBJ1-1; 8 bases agree with TRBD1. This sequence originates from a man aged 18 to 29 in good health. Sequenced sample: naive CD4+ T cells sorted from blood. Subset in this sample: CD45RA+ positively selected. The CDR3 is CASSARQGMNTEAFF. For the CDR3, the DNA is TGTGCCAGCAGTGCTAGACAGGGGATGAACACTGAAGCTTTCTTT. Together with reference TRBV25-1 and TRBJ1-1, the CDR3 gives the full variable domain: EADIYQTPRYLVIGTGKKITLECSQTMGHDKMYWYQQDPGMELHLIHYSYGVNSTEKGDLSSESTVSRIRTEHFPLTLESARPSHTSQYLCASSARQGMNTEAFFGQGTRLTVV.